This TCR beta chain was sequenced during a study of CXCR3-negative and CXCR3-positive naive CD8 T cells. CDR1 and CDR2 from the germline V gene are SGHRS and YFSETQ. CDR3 length: 16 residues. cDNA libraries for TRB were generated by 5' RACE incorporating UMI labels. TCRdb processed the 5' RACE reads again and assigns one entry to each CDR3 protein, with no DNA. In total, the table holds under 85,000 distinct CDR3 sequences. The specimen was naive CXCR3- CD8+ T cells from blood. Subset specified: CD45RO-CCR7+CD27+CD95- naive CD8+ T cells lacking CXCR3 (TNR3-). The chain couples TRBV5-1 to TRBJ2-7; TCRdb designates TRBD1, a call that cannot be tested without DNA. This TCR came from a human donor in good health. Some clones in this sample may be carry-over from other donors' samples. The CDR3 spells CASSLGTGTEFYEQYF.